The TCR beta chain described here comes from a study of cytomegalovirus exposure and HLA in healthy donors. Study summary: In terms of ancestry, the Caucasian-associated cluster contained more than 65% of the 350 to 450 genotyped donors. Regarding the study as a whole: Productive status was seen about 90% or about 30% of the time for most TCR beta V segments in an earlier analysis.

In the case of this clone: Its antigen remains unknown.

With 60 Vbeta and 13 Jbeta primers, the PCR was carried out. Sequencing was performed with immunoSEQ multiplex PCR; in TCRdb, only in-frame clones are kept and a portion is missing. The repertoire holds roughly 150,000 clones, with roughly 84% as singletons. The CDR3 is made up of 16 amino acids. Germline CDR1 and CDR2: SEHNR and FQNEAQ (reference sequence). V was pared by 10 bases and J by 6 bases, with 24 bases between. The sample consisted of PBMCs. The V gene is TRBV7-9, the J gene TRBJ1-4, with D possibly matching TRBD1 (6 bases). The TCR was taken from a man aged 25-45 years in good health and CMV-seropositive. CDR3 nucleotide sequence: TGTGCCACGGGACCCCGGGCTACAGGGTGGGATGAAAAACTGTTTTTT. Its protein product is CATGPRATGWDEKLFF. Filled out from reference TRBV7-9 and TRBJ1-4, the complete variable domain reads DTGVSQNPRHKITKRGQNVTFRCDPISEHNRLYWYRQTLGQGPEFLTYFQNEAQLEKSRLLSDRFSAERPKGSFSTLEIQRTEQGDSAMYLCATGPRATGWDEKLFFGSGTQLSVL.